Detailed here is one T cell receptor (beta chain). Its antigen remains unidentified. The data derive from a study of OX40 agonist ivuxolimab in advanced cancers. Study as a whole: Patients with hepatocellular carcinoma, melanoma, renal cell or head and neck cancer made up the dose-escalation patients. Three partial responders included one hepatocellular carcinoma patient and two cutaneous melanoma patients.

Trimming removed 6 bases from V and 6 bases from J; junction bases left unmatched: 4. Germline-derived CDR1 and CDR2 are SQVTM and ANQGSEA. The CDR3 has 11 amino acids. Patients with a history of autoimmune disease or on systemic immunosuppression were excluded. General study points: In the 0.1-3.0 mg/kg groups, partial responders showed among the lowest expansion.

Profiling relied on immunoSEQ multiplex PCR, and the TCRdb table lists in-frame clones only, not all of them. Of around 100,000 clones in the sample, around 89% were seen once. The sample here was CD4+ or CD8+ T cells sorted from blood, taken in a trial of the OX40 agonist ivuxolimab. V and J are TRBV29-1 and TRBJ1-2; 7 bases align to TRBD1. This sequence originates from an adult with an advanced solid tumor such as melanoma, head and neck, liver or kidney cancer. CDR3 nucleotides: TGCAGCGTCTCAGGGGGGCATGGCTACACCTTC. This gives the protein CSVSGGHGYTF.